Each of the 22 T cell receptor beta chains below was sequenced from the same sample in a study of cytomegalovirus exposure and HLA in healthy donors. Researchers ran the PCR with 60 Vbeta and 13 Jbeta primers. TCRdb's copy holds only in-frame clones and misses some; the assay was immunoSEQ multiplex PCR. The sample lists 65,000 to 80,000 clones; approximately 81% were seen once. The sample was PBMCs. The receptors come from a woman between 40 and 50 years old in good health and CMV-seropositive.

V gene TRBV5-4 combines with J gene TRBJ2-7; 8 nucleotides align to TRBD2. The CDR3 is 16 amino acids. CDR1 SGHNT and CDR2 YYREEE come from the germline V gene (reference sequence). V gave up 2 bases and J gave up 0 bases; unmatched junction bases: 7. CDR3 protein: CASSFSGGGPSYEQYF. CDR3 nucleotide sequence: TGTGCCAGCAGCTTTTCGGGCGGGGGGCCCTCCTACGAGCAGTACTTC.

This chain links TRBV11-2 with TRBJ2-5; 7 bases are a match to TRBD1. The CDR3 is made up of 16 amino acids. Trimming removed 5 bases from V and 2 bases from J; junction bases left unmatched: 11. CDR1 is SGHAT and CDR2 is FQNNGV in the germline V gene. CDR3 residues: CASSRGWDSRQETQYF. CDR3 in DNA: TGTGCCAGCAGCCGAGGATGGGACAGCCGGCAAGAGACCCAGTACTTC.

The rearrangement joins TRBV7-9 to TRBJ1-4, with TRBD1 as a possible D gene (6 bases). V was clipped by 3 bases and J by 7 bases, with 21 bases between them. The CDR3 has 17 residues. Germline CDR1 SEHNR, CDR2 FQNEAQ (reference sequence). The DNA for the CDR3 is TGTGCCAGCAGCTTCGCGTCTGAAACAGGGTCCCGTGAAAAACTGTTTTTT. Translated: CASSFASETGSREKLFF. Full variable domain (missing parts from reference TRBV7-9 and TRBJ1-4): DTGVSQNPRHKITKRGQNVTFRCDPISEHNRLYWYRQTLGQGPEFLTYFQNEAQLEKSRLLSDRFSAERPKGSFSTLEIQRTEQGDSAMYLCASSFASETGSREKLFFGSGTQLSVL.

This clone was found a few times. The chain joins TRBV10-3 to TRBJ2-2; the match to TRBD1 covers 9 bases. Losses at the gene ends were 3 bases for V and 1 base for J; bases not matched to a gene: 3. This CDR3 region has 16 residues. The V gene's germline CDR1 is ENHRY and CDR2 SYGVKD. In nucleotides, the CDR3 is TGTGCCATCAGTGACCTGGACAGGGGGAACACCGGGGAGCTGTTTTTT. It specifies CAISDLDRGNTGELFF.

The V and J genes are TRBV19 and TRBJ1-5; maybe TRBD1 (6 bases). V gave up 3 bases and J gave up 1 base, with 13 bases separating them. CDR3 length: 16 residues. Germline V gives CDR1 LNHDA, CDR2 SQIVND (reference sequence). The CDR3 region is CASSIVTGISNQPQHF. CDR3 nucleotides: TGTGCCAGTAGTATCGTCACAGGGATAAGCAATCAGCCCCAGCATTTT.

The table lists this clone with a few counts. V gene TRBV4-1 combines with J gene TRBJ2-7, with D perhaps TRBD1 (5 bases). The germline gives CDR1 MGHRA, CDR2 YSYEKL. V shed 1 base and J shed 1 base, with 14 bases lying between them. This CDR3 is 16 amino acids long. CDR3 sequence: CASSQGVGALSYEQYF. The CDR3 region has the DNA TGCGCCAGCAGCCAAGGAGTAGGGGCCCTGTCCTACGAGCAGTACTTC.

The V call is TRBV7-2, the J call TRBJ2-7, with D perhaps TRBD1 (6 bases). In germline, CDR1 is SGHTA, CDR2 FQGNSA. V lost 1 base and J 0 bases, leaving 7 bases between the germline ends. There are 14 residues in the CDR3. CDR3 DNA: TGTGCCAGCAGCTTAGGGGGGCTCTCCTACGAGCAGTACTTC. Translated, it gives CASSLGGLSYEQYF.

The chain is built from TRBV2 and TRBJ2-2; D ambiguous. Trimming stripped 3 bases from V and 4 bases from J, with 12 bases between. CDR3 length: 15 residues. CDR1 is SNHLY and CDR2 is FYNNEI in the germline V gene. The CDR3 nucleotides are TGTGCCAGCAGTGACGTAGGCCAGGCCACCGGGGAGCTGTTTTTT. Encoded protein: CASSDVGQATGELFF.

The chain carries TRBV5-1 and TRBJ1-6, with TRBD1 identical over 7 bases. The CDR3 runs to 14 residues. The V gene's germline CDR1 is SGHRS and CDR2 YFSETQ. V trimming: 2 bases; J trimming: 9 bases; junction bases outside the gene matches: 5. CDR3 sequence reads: CASSLAQGTSPLHF. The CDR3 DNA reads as TGCGCCAGCAGCTTAGCACAGGGGACTTCACCCCTCCACTTT.

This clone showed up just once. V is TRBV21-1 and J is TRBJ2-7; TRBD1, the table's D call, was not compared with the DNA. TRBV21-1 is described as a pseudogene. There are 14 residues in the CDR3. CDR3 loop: CASSTRTGEYEQYF. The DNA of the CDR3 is TGTGCCAGCAGCACGCGGACAGGGGAATACGAGCAGTACTTC.

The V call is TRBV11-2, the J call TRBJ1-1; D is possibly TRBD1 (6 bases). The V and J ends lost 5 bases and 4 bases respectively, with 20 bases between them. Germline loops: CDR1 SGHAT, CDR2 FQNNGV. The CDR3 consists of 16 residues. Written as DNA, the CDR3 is TGTGCCAGCAGCCCCAGGATTTATCAGGGGACCACTGAAGCTTTCTTT. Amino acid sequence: CASSPRIYQGTTEAFF.

The CDR3 loop reads CSVTGDTYGYTF. The CDR3 DNA reads as TGCAGCGTCACAGGGGACACCTATGGCTACACCTTC. V gene TRBV29-1 combines with J gene TRBJ1-2; 7 bases align to TRBD1. V lost 6 bases to trimming and J lost 4 bases; unmatched junction nucleotides: 5. The CDR3 totals 12 residues. Looked up from germline, CDR1 is SQVTM and CDR2 is ANQGSEA.

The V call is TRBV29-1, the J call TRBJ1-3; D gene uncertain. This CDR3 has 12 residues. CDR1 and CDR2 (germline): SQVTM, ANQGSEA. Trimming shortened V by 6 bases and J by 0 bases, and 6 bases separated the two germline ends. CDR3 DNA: TGCAGCGTCACGGTCTCTGGAAACACCATATATTTT. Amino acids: CSVTVSGNTIYF.

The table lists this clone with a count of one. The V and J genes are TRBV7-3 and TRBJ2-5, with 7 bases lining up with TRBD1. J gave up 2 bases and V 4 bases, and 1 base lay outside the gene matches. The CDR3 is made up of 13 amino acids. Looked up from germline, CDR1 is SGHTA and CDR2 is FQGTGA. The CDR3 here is CASSSGQQETQYF. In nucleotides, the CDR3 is TGTGCCAGCAGCTCGGGACAGCAAGAGACCCAGTACTTC.

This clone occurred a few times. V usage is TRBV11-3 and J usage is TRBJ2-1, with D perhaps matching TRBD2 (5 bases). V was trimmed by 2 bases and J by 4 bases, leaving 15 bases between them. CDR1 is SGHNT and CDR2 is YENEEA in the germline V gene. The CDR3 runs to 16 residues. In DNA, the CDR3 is TGTGCCAGCAGCTTACGGTCGCAAAGGGAGTACAATGAGCAGTTCTTC. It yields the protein CASSLRSQREYNEQFF.

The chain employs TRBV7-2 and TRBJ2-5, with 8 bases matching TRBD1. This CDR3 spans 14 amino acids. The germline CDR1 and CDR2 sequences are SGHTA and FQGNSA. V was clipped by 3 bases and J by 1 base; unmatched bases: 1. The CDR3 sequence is CASSLGQAQETQYF. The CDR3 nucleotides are TGTGCCAGCAGCTTGGGACAGGCCCAAGAGACCCAGTACTTC.

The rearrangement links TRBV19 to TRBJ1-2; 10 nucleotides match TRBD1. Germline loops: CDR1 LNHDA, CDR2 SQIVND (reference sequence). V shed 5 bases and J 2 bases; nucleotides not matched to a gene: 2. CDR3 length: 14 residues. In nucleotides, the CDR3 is TGTGCCAGTAGTGGGGGACAGGGGAACTATGGCTACACCTTC. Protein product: CASSGGQGNYGYTF.

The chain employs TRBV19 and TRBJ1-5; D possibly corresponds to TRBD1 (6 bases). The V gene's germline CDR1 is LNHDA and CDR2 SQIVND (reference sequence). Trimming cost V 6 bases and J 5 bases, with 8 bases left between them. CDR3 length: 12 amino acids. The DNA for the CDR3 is TGTGCCAGTAGGCCAGGGGATCAGCCCCAGCATTTT. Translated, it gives CASRPGDQPQHF.

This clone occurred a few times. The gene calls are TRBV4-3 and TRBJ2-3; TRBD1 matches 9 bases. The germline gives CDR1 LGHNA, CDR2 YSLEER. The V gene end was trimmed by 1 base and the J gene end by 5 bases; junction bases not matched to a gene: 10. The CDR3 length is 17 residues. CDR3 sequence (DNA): TGCGCCAGCAGCCAAGGGGTTCGGACAGGGGCAGGAGATACGCAGTATTTT. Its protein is CASSQGVRTGAGDTQYF.

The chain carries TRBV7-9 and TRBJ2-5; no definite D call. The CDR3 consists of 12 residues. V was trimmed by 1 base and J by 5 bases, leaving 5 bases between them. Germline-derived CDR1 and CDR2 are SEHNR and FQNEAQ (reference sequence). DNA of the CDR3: TGTGCCAGCAGCTTAGGTACTGAGACCCAGTACTTC. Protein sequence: CASSLGTETQYF.

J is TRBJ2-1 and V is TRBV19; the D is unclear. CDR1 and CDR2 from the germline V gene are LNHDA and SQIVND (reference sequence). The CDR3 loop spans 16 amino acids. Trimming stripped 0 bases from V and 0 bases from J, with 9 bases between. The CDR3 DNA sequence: TGTGCCAGTAGTATAGAGCACAGTAGCTCCTACAATGAGCAGTTCTTC. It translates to CASSIEHSSSYNEQFF.

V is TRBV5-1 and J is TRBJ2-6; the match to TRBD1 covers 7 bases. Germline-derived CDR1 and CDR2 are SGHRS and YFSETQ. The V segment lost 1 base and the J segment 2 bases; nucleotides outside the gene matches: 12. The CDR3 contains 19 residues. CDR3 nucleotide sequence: TGCGCCAGCAGCTTGAGCTTGGGACAGCCGAAGGCTGGGGCCAACGTCCTGACTTTC. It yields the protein CASSLSLGQPKAGANVLTF.